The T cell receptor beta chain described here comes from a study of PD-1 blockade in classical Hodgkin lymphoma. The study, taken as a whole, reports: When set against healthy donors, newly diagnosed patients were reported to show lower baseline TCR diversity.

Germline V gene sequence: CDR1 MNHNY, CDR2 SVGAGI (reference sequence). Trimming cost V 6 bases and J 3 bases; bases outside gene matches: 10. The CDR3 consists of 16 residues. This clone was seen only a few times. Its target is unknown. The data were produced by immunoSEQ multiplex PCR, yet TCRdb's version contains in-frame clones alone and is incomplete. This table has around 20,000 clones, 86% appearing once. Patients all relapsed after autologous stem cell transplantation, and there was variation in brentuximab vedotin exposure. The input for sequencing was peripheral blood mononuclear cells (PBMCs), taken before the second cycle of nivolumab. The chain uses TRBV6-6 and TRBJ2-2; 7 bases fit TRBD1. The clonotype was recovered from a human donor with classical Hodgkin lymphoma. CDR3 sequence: CASRDNRGSDTGELFF. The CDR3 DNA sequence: TGTGCCAGCAGGGATAACAGGGGTAGTGACACCGGGGAGCTGTTTTTT.